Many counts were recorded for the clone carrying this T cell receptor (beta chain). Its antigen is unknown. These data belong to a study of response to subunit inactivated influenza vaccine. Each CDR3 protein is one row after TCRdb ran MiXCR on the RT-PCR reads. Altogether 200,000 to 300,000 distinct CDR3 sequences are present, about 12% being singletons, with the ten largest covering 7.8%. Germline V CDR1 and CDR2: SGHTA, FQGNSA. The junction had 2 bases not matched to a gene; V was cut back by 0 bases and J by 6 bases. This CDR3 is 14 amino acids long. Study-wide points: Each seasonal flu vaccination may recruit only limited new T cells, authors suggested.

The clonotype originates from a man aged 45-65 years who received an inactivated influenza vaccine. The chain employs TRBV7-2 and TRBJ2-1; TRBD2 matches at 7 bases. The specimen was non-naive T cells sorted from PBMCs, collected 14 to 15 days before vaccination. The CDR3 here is CASSLAAGVNEQFF. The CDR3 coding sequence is TGTGCCAGCAGCTTAGCGGCGGGGGTCAATGAGCAGTTCTTC. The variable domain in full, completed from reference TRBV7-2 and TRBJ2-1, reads GAGVSQSPSNKVTEKGKDVELRCDPISGHTALYWYRQSLGQGLEFLIYFQGNSAPDKSGLPSDRFSAERTGGSVSTLTIQRTQQEDSAVYLCASSLAAGVNEQFFGPGTRLTVL.